The 2 T cell receptor beta chains below all came from one sample that was sequenced in a study of blood T cell repertoires in COVID-19. The assay was immunoSEQ multiplex PCR, and TCRdb's table has in-frame clones only and misses some. This table holds approximately 240,000 clones, 65% to 90% found once. Sequencing was carried out using peripheral blood. The source of these receptors is a woman in her thirties or forties who had recovered from COVID-19.

The V call is TRBV29-1, the J call TRBJ1-1; a weak D match, TRBD1 (6 bases). The V end was cut by 8 bases, the J end by 0 bases, with 13 bases between. This CDR3 has 13 amino acids. Germline V lookup: CDR1 SQVTM, CDR2 ANQGSEA. The CDR3 loop is CSTQQGVNTEAFF. CDR3 DNA sequence: TGCAGCACCCAACAGGGCGTGAACACTGAAGCTTTCTTT. The entire variable domain, with the rest obtained from reference TRBV29-1 and TRBJ1-1, is as follows: SAVISQKPSRDICQRGTSLTIQCQVDSQVTMMFWYRQQPGQSLTLIATANQGSEATYESGFVIDKFPISRPNLTFSTLTVSNMSPEDSSIYLCSTQQGVNTEAFFGQGTRLTVV.

This clone has just one count. The chain is built from TRBV29-1 and TRBJ2-3, with unresolved D. Looked up from germline, CDR1 is SQVTM and CDR2 is ANQGSEA. Trimming cost V 3 bases and J 5 bases, with 6 bases left between them. The CDR3 contains 11 residues. The CDR3 loop reads CSVDVLDTQYF. CDR3 nucleotide sequence: TGCAGCGTTGACGTACTAGATACGCAGTATTTT.